The entry below describes one T cell receptor (beta chain). Its antigen is undetermined. Germline V gene data show CDR1 as SGHNT and CDR2 as YYREEE (reference sequence). With 0 bases removed from V and 0 bases from J, the gap between germline ends came to 20 bases. CDR3 length: 19 residues. This entry belongs to a study of T cell repertoires in cytomegalovirus infection. For the study at large: The authors relied on CMV epitopes, both recently identified HLA-C-restricted and well-studied HLA-B-restricted.

From the reads, TCRdb called clonotypes with MiXCR, one entry per CDR3 protein. The table shows 700,000 to 850,000 distinct CDR3 sequences, with around a third occurring only once. The TCR was taken from a human donor in good health (CMV status not recorded). Some clones in this sample may be carry-over from other donors' samples. The chain joins TRBV5-4 to TRBJ2-3; D gene uncertain. The source material was cultured CD8+ T cells from PBMCs, sampled from culture after CMV antigen stimulation. The CDR3 bases are TGTGCCAGCAGCTTGGCAACAGACATCGGCTCTACTAGCACAGATACGCAGTATTTT. Protein: CASSLATDIGSTSTDTQYF.